The 6 T cell receptor beta chains below were found in one sample sequenced in a study of blood T cell repertoires in COVID-19. Method: immunoSEQ multiplex PCR; TCRdb's copy keeps in-frame clones and lacks some. The data show a few hundred thousand clones, roughly nine tenths seen once. Sequencing used peripheral blood. The receptors originated from a man aged 35 to 55 with acute or convalescent COVID-19.

J is TRBJ1-2 and V is TRBV19, with D unresolved. CDR3 length: 14 amino acids. Germline CDR1 and CDR2: LNHDA and SQIVND (reference sequence). V was pared by 4 bases and J by 2 bases, with 11 bases between. This CDR3 reads CASSNPPRNYGYTF. As DNA, the CDR3 is TGTGCCAGTAGTAACCCACCCCGGAACTATGGCTACACCTTC. Complete variable domain (other parts from reference TRBV19 and TRBJ1-2): DGGITQSPKYLFRKEGQNVTLSCEQNLNHDAMYWYRQDPGQGLRLIYYSQIVNDFQKGDIAEGYSVSREKKESFPLTVTSAQKNPTAFYLCASSNPPRNYGYTFGSGTRLTVV.

The chain employs TRBV6-6 and TRBJ1-1; possibly TRBD1 for D (6 bases). V shed 2 bases and J shed 0 bases, with 13 bases lying between them. The CDR3 is 16 amino acids. Germline CDR1 MNHNY, CDR2 SVGAGI (reference sequence). CDR3 nucleotides: TGTGCCAGCAGTTACACCGGGACATACATGAACACTGAAGCTTTCTTT. The encoded protein is CASSYTGTYMNTEAFF.

The chain joins TRBV9 to TRBJ2-2; D unclear. CDR3 size: 15 residues. V was cut by 3 bases and J by 0 bases, with 9 bases left in between. The germline V gene encodes CDR1 SGDLS and CDR2 YYNGEE. The CDR3 loop is CASSARVSNTGELFF. In DNA, the CDR3 is TGTGCCAGCAGCGCCCGGGTCTCGAACACCGGGGAGCTGTTTTTT.

V and J are TRBV3-1 (or the pseudogene TRBV3-2) and TRBJ1-1; D possibly corresponds to TRBD1 (6 bases). Trimming left V 0 bases short and J 9 bases short, with 11 bases between. The CDR3 is 13 amino acids. CDR1 and CDR2 (germline): LGHDT, YNNKEL (reference sequence). This chain's CDR3 is CASSQDRTVQAFF. CDR3 sequence (DNA): TGTGCCAGCAGCCAAGATAGGACAGTCCAAGCTTTCTTT.

This sequence joins TRBV6-5 and TRBJ1-1; D is uncertain. V lost 0 bases and J 0 bases, leaving 8 bases between the germline ends. The length of the CDR3 is 15 residues. The germline V gene encodes CDR1 MNHEY and CDR2 SVGAGI. The DNA for the CDR3 is TGTGCCAGCAGTTACTCGTTACAGATGAACACTGAAGCTTTCTTT. Its protein is CASSYSLQMNTEAFF.

The chain combines TRBV27 with TRBJ2-7; 13 bases map to TRBD2. There are 14 residues in the CDR3. Germline V gene data show CDR1 as MNHEY and CDR2 as SMNVEV (reference sequence). V dropped 2 bases and J dropped 6; count of bases not matched to a gene: 1. Here the CDR3 reads CASSLTSGGAEQYF. DNA for the CDR3: TGTGCCAGCAGTTTAACTAGCGGGGGGGCCGAGCAGTACTTC.